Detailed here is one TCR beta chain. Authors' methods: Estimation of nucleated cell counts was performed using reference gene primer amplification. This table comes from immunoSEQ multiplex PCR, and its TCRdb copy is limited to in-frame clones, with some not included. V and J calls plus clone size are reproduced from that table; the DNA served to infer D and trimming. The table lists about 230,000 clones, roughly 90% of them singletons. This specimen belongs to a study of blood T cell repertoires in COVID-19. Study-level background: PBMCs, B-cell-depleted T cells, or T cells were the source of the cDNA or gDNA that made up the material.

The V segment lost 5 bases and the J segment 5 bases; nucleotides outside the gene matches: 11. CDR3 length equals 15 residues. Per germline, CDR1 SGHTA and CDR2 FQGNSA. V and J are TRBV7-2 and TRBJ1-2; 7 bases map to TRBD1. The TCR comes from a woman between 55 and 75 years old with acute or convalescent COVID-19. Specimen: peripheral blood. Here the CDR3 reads CASSPGGGGGYGYTF. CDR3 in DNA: TGTGCCAGCAGCCCCGGAGGAGGGGGCGGGTATGGCTACACCTTC.